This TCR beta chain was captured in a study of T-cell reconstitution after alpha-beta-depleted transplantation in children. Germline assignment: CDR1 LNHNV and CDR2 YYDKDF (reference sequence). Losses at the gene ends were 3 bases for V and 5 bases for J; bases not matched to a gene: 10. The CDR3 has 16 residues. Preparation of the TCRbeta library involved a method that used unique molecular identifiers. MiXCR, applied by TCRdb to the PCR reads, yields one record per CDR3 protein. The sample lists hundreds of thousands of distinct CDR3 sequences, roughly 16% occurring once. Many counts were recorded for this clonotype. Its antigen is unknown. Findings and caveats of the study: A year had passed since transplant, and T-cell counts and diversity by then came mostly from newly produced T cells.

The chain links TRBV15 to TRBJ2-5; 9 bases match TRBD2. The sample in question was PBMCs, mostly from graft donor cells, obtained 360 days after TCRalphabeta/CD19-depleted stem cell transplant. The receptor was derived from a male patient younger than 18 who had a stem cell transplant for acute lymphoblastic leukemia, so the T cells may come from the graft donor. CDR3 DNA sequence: TGTGCCACCAGCAGGCTGGCGGGAGGGCAAAGGGAGACCCAGTACTTC. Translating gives CATSRLAGGQRETQYF.